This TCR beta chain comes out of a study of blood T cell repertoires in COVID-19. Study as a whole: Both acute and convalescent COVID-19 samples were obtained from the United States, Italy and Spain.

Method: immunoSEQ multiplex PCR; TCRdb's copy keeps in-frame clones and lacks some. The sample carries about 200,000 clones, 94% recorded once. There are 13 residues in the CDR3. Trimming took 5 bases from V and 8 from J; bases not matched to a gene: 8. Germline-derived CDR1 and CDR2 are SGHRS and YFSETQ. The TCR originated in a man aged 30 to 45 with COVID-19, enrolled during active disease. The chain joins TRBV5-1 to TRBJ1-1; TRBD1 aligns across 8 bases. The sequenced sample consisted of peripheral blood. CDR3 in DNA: TGCGCCAGCAGTTGGGACAGGCCTGAGGAAGCTTTCTTT. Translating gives CASSWDRPEEAFF.